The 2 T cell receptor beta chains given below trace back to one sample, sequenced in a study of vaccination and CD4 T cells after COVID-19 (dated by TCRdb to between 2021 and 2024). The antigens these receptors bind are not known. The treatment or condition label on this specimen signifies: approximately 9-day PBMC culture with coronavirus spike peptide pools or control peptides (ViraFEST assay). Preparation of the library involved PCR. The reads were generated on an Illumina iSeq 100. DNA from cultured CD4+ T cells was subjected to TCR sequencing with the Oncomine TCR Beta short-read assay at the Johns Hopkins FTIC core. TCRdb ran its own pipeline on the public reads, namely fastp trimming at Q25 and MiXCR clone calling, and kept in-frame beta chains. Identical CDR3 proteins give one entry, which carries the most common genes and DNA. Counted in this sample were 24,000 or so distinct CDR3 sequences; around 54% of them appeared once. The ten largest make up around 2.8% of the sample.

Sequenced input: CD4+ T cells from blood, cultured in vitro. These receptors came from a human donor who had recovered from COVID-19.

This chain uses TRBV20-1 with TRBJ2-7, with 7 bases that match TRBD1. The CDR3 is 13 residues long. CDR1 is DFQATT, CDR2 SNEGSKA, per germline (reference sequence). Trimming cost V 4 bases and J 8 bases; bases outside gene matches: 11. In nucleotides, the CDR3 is TGCAGTGCTAAAGAAGGGGGCAGGGAGAAGCAGTACTTC. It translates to CSAKEGGREKQYF.

DNA for the CDR3: TGTGCCAGCCAAGAACAGCCCGGGGAGCTGTTTTTT. Translating gives CASQEQPGELFF. The rearrangement uses TRBV7-2 and TRBJ2-2; D call uncertain. Germline V gene lookup returns CDR1 SGHTA and CDR2 FQGNSA. The V and J ends lost 8 bases and 6 bases respectively, with 10 bases between them. The CDR3 has 12 residues.